This TCR beta chain originates from a study of T cell repertoires in cytomegalovirus infection. Study overall: CMV infection and matching HLA type were both indicated by public TCR beta signatures. General study findings and limits: The ex vivo response was dominated by HLA-C-restricted CMV-specific TCR beta clonotypes. Public TCR beta family frequency separated CMV-and-HLA carriers, including in an independent cohort.

Germline V gives CDR1 MDHEN, CDR2 SYDVKM. The CDR3 is made up of 15 amino acids. Deletions cut 5 bases from V and 5 bases from J, with 18 bases between. In its sample, this clonotype was seen many times. Its target is unknown. Each CDR3 protein gets one entry after TCRdb re-called the reads with MiXCR. The profile shows just under 300,000 distinct CDR3 sequences, approximately 10% of them singletons. The receptor comes from a human donor in good health (CMV status not recorded). Some clones in this sample may be carry-over from other donors' samples. Sequenced sample: PBMCs. The rearrangement joins TRBV28 to TRBJ2-5; D is possibly TRBD1 (6 bases). The CDR3 DNA reads as TGTGCCAGCAGTCCGGGACAATCAAAGAAGGAGACCCAGTACTTC. This sequence encodes CASSPGQSKKETQYF.